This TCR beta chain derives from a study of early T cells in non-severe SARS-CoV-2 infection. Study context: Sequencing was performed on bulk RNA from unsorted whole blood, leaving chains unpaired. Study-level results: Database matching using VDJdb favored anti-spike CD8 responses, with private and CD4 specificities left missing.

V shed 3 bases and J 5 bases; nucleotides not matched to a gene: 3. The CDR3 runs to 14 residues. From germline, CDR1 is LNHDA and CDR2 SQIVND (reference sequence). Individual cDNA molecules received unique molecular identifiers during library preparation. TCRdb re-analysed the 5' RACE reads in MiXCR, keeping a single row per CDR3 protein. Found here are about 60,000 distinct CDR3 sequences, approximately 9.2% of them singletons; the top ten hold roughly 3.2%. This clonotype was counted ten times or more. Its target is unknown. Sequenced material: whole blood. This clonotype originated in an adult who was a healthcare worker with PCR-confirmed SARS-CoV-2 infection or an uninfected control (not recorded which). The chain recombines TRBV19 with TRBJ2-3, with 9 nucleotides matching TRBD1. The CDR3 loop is CASSIGTGIDTQYF. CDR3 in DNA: TGTGCCAGTAGTATCGGGACAGGGATAGATACGCAGTATTTT.